The TCR beta chain under discussion was sequenced for a study of blood T cell repertoires in COVID-19. CDR3 length equals 19 residues. V dropped 4 bases and J dropped 4; count of bases not matched to a gene: 13. In germline, CDR1 is LNHDA, CDR2 SQIVND (reference sequence). Original handling: Reference gene primer amplification gave estimated nucleated cell counts. Measured with immunoSEQ multiplex PCR; TCRdb has only the in-frame clones, and not every one. For V, J and clone size, that table is used; D and trimming come from the DNA. There are tens of thousands of clones in the sample; about 87% occur only once, and less than 6.5% lies in the top ten. This clone has a single count.

Sequencing used peripheral blood. V gene TRBV19 combines with J gene TRBJ2-2; 12 bases agree with TRBD2. The sequence was collected from a middle-aged man with acute or convalescent COVID-19. CDR3 in amino acids: CASSTPRSSGRGVTGELFF. The CDR3 DNA reads TGTGCCAGTAGTACCCCTCGGTCTAGCGGGAGGGGGGTCACCGGGGAGCTGTTTTTT.